The 31 T cell receptor beta chains below were found in one sample sequenced in a study of T cells after yellow fever vaccination (dated by TCRdb to between 2018 and 2021). The library came from 5' RACE. Reads for this sample came from an Illumina NovaSeq 6000. Through fastp at Q25 and MiXCR, TCRdb rebuilt clones from the public reads, retaining in-frame beta chains. All rows with the same CDR3 protein become a single entry with the most common DNA and genes. The sample table shows fewer than 350,000 distinct CDR3 sequences, and 3.5% to 5% are seen once. Roughly 19% of the sample lies in the top ten. The treatment or condition label, as the study defines it: live attenuated yellow fever vaccine strain. The sample in question was PBMCs, obtained 15 days after the yellow fever booster vaccination. These TCRs come from a man younger than 30 who received the YFV17D yellow fever vaccine.

This clonotype was recorded at least ten times. The genes are TRBV27 and TRBJ2-3, with D perhaps matching TRBD1 (5 bases). The CDR3 runs to 14 residues. V was clipped by 5 bases and J by 6 bases, with 15 bases between them. CDR1 is MNHEY and CDR2 is SMNVEV in the germline V gene (reference sequence). The CDR3 sequence: CASSDRAPQDTQYF. In DNA, the CDR3 is TGTGCCAGCAGTGACAGAGCTCCTCAGGATACGCAGTATTTT.

This clonotype was recorded at least ten times. The chain recombines TRBV12-3 or TRBV12-4 with TRBJ1-3; no firm D call. Trimming pared 4 bases from V and 3 bases from J, leaving 7 bases between. CDR3 length equals 13 residues. CDR3 sequence reads: CASSWTNGNTIYF. CDR3 DNA: TGTGCCAGCAGTTGGACGAATGGAAACACCATATATTTT.

The CDR3 protein is CASSYSGLSSPLHF. CDR3 nucleotides: TGTGCCAGCAGTTATTCAGGGTTGAGTTCACCCCTCCACTTT. This rearrangement joins TRBV6-5 to TRBJ1-6, with D perhaps matching TRBD1 (5 bases). Germline loops: CDR1 MNHEY, CDR2 SVGAGI. V lost 3 bases, J lost 9 bases, and 12 bases lay in between. The CDR3 has 14 residues.

Many counts were recorded for this clonotype. V usage is TRBV7-9 and J usage is TRBJ2-7; 9 bases are a match to TRBD2. Per the germline V gene, CDR1 is SEHNR and CDR2 is FQNEAQ (reference sequence). CDR3 length: 14 amino acids. V lost 5 bases to trimming and J lost 3 bases; unmatched junction nucleotides: 5. The CDR3 here is CASSRPSGNYEQYF. The CDR3 bases are TGTGCCAGCAGCCGTCCTAGCGGGAACTACGAGCAGTACTTC.

This clonotype was recorded a few times. The rearrangement joins TRBV20-1 to TRBJ1-5; perhaps TRBD1 as D (5 bases). Germline assignment: CDR1 DFQATT and CDR2 SNEGSKA (reference sequence). Trimming removed 4 bases from V and 4 bases from J, with 17 bases in between. This CDR3 spans 15 amino acids. CDR3 amino acids: CSAMHGAVRNQPQHF. Here the CDR3 DNA reads TGCAGTGCTATGCACGGGGCAGTTAGGAATCAGCCCCAGCATTTT.

Only a few counts were recorded for this clonotype. This chain joins TRBV5-1 and TRBJ1-2; D unclear. V was shortened by 0 bases and J by 8 bases, with 14 bases between the two germline ends. Germline values: CDR1 SGHRS, CDR2 YFSETQ. The CDR3 has 14 amino acids. The CDR3 is CASSLAPRTDGYTF. For the CDR3, the DNA is TGCGCCAGCAGCTTGGCCCCCAGAACGGACGGCTACACCTTC.

This clonotype was detected many times. This rearrangement joins TRBV6-5 to TRBJ1-6; 11 bases align to TRBD1. This CDR3 is built from 15 residues. The ends lost 6 bases at V and 9 bases at J; junction bases unmatched: 7. The germline gives CDR1 MNHEY, CDR2 SVGAGI. The CDR3 sequence is CASRLTGTGGSPLHF. CDR3 nucleotide sequence: TGTGCCAGCAGGTTAACCGGGACAGGGGGTTCACCCCTCCACTTT.

The V call is TRBV5-1, the J call TRBJ1-6; D is unclear. Trimming took off 4 bases at V and 6 bases at J, with 11 bases between the two ends. The CDR3 totals 14 residues. CDR1 is SGHRS, CDR2 YFSETQ, per germline. The CDR3 sequence: CASSPGMANSPLHF. In DNA form, the CDR3 reads TGCGCCAGCAGCCCCGGGATGGCTAATTCACCCCTCCACTTT.

The genes are TRBV19 and TRBJ1-1, with 9 bases that match TRBD1. The CDR3 covers 14 residues. V was pared by 1 base and J by 8 bases, with 5 bases of the junction left unmatched. Germline V gives CDR1 LNHDA, CDR2 SQIVND (reference sequence). The CDR3 sequence is CASSIGFGQGEAFF. The CDR3 DNA is TGTGCCAGTAGTATAGGCTTCGGACAGGGGGAAGCTTTCTTT.

The V call is TRBV9, the J call TRBJ1-1, with D perhaps TRBD1 (5 bases). This CDR3 region has 13 residues. CDR1 and CDR2 from the germline V gene are SGDLS and YYNGEE. V gave up 3 bases and J gave up 5 bases, with 11 bases separating them. This CDR3 is CASSEGTQTEAFF. The CDR3 nucleotides read TGTGCCAGCAGCGAGGGGACCCAAACTGAAGCTTTCTTT.

The rearrangement joins TRBV6-5 to TRBJ1-2; TRBD1 matches 7 bases. After removal of 5 bases from V and 8 bases from J, the junction contained 5 bases not matched to a gene. This CDR3 has 12 residues. Germline CDR1 MNHEY, CDR2 SVGAGI. The CDR3 bases are TGTGCCAGCAGTACAGGGGTGCGAGGCTACACCTTC. Its protein product is CASSTGVRGYTF.

V gene TRBV6-1 combines with J gene TRBJ2-3; D not certain. V was pared by 7 bases and J by 2 bases, with 13 bases between. Germline assignment: CDR1 MNHNS and CDR2 SASEGT. CDR3 size: 14 residues. CDR3 residues: CASTAGDPTDTQYF. CDR3 bases: TGTGCCAGCACGGCCGGAGACCCCACAGATACGCAGTATTTT.

The table lists this clonotype with many counts. The rearrangement joins TRBV12-3 or TRBV12-4 to TRBJ1-6; 11 bases line up with TRBD1. The CDR3 is 16 amino acids. The V segment lost 4 bases and the J segment 9 bases; nucleotides outside the gene matches: 8. The CDR3 sequence is CASSYGTGGIFSPLHF. The CDR3 nucleotides are TGTGCCAGCAGTTACGGGACAGGGGGAATCTTTTCACCCCTCCACTTT.

This clonotype has a handful of counts. The genes are TRBV19 and TRBJ2-1; perhaps TRBD2 as D (5 bases). Germline values: CDR1 LNHDA, CDR2 SQIVND (reference sequence). V was shortened by 9 bases and J by 8 bases, with 17 bases between the two germline ends. The CDR3 runs to 13 residues. In DNA, the CDR3 is TGTGCCAGCGCGCAGTCGAGGGAACATGAGCAGTTCTTC. This sequence encodes CASAQSREHEQFF.

This clonotype was seen only a few times. The V call is TRBV4-1, the J call TRBJ1-2; 8 nucleotides match TRBD1. The CDR3 totals 15 residues. Germline values: CDR1 MGHRA, CDR2 YSYEKL. J was trimmed by 6 bases and V by 2 bases; bases with no gene match: 8. CDR3: CASSQYAGQDDGYTF. The CDR3 DNA sequence: TGCGCCAGCAGCCAATACGCGGGACAGGATGATGGCTACACCTTC.

This clonotype was counted ten times or more. The chain couples TRBV28 to TRBJ1-1, with D possibly TRBD1 on 6 matching bases. Germline V lookup: CDR1 MDHEN, CDR2 SYDVKM. The CDR3 consists of 17 residues. The ends were cut back, 5 bases at V and 5 bases at J, with 24 bases in the middle. The CDR3 region is CASSERGGGRGLTEAFF. CDR3 coding DNA: TGTGCCAGCAGTGAAAGGGGGGGAGGCAGGGGTTTGACTGAAGCTTTCTTT.

This clonotype was detected a few times. This chain joins TRBV29-1 and TRBJ1-6, with 7 positions matching TRBD1. With 5 bases clipped from V and 9 bases from J, the junction kept 7 bases outside the gene matches. Germline lookup yields CDR1 SQVTM and CDR2 ANQGSEA. This CDR3 has 13 amino acids. CDR3 sequence (DNA): TGCAGCGTTAGACAGGGATTTGGTTCACCCCTCCACTTT. Its protein is CSVRQGFGSPLHF.

This clonotype occurred a few times. The chain links TRBV7-9 to TRBJ1-2, with a weak D call TRBD1 (6 bases). The V end lost 4 bases, the J end lost 5 bases, and 14 bases lay between the germline ends. In germline, CDR1 is SEHNR, CDR2 FQNEAQ (reference sequence). The CDR3 runs to 14 residues. Here the CDR3 DNA reads TGTGCCAGCAGCTCCAAAACAGGGATTTATGGCTACACCTTC. Translated, it gives CASSSKTGIYGYTF.

This clonotype has at least ten counts. CDR3 region: CASSSRRVETQYF. In DNA form, the CDR3 reads TGTGCCAGCAGCTCCCGTCGGGTAGAGACCCAGTACTTC. J is TRBJ2-5 and V is TRBV7-8; D call uncertain. V lost 4 bases and J lost 4, with 10 bases in between. The germline V gene encodes CDR1 SGHVS and CDR2 FQNEAQ. This CDR3 region has 13 residues. The full variable domain, completed using reference TRBV7-8 and TRBJ2-5, is GAGVSQSPRYKVAKRGQDVALRCDPISGHVSLFWYQQALGQGPEFLTYFQNEAQLDKSGLPSDRFFAERPEGSVSTLKIQRTQQEDSAVYLCASSSRRVETQYFGPGTRLLVL.

Ten or more counts support this clonotype. The chain carries TRBV7-2 and TRBJ2-1; the D gene is possibly TRBD2 (5 bases). The length of the CDR3 is 14 residues. CDR1 and CDR2 from the germline V gene are SGHTA and FQGNSA. Trimming removed 3 bases at V and 8 bases at J, with 14 bases between. For the CDR3, the DNA is TGTGCCAGCAGCTTTACTCCCGGAGGTTATGAGCAGTTCTTC. Amino acids: CASSFTPGGYEQFF. Full variable domain (outside the CDR3, taken from reference TRBV7-2 and TRBJ2-1): GAGVSQSPSNKVTEKGKDVELRCDPISGHTALYWYRQSLGQGLEFLIYFQGNSAPDKSGLPSDRFSAERTGGSVSTLTIQRTQQEDSAVYLCASSFTPGGYEQFFGPGTRLTVL.

This chain links TRBV15 with TRBJ2-5; maybe TRBD2 (5 bases). The germline CDR1 and CDR2 sequences are LNHNV and YYDKDF (reference sequence). This CDR3 has 15 amino acids. The germline V and J ends were trimmed by 0 bases and 5 bases, with 13 bases remaining between them. CDR3 bases: TGTGCCACCAGCAGAGAAAGGGCCACGGGGGAGACCCAGTACTTC. This sequence encodes CATSRERATGETQYF.

This clonotype appeared many times. J is TRBJ2-1 and V is TRBV6-1, with 7 nucleotides matching TRBD1. Losses at the gene ends were 4 bases for V and 15 bases for J; bases not matched to a gene: 9. Germline V gives CDR1 MNHNS, CDR2 SASEGT. There are 12 residues in the CDR3. CDR3 in amino acids: CASSVGQPYLFF. The CDR3 DNA follows: TGTGCCAGCAGTGTGGGACAGCCCTACCTGTTCTTC.

This clonotype was picked up a small number of times. The J gene is TRBJ2-2, the V gene TRBV27; D is unresolved. CDR1 is MNHEY and CDR2 is SMNVEV in the germline V gene (reference sequence). This CDR3 is built from 13 residues. V gave up 5 bases and J gave up 5 bases, with 9 bases separating them. In DNA form, the CDR3 reads TGTGCCAGCAGTCCCGGTTGGACCGGGGAGCTGTTTTTT. Its protein is CASSPGWTGELFF.

Ten or more counts support this clonotype. The chain employs TRBV7-2 and TRBJ2-7; D is possibly TRBD2 (6 bases). Per germline, CDR1 SGHTA and CDR2 FQGNSA. The V end was cut by 0 bases, the J end by 12 bases, with 9 bases between. The CDR3 is 11 amino acids. CDR3 nucleotide sequence: TGTGCCAGCAGCTTAGCGGGGGGTCCGTACTTC. This translates into CASSLAGGPYF.

The chain links TRBV5-1 to TRBJ1-4; D possibly corresponds to TRBD1 (6 bases). Germline-derived CDR1 and CDR2 are SGHRS and YFSETQ. This CDR3 is 16 amino acids long. V lost 2 bases and J 1 base, leaving 12 bases between the germline ends. The CDR3 bases are TGCGCCAGCAGCTTTCTTCCAGGGGTAACTAATGAAAAACTGTTTTTT. Translated, it gives CASSFLPGVTNEKLFF.

This clonotype was observed many times. The chain joins TRBV7-9 to TRBJ1-6; 10 nucleotides match TRBD1. The CDR3 has 17 residues. Germline V gene data show CDR1 as SEHNR and CDR2 as FQNEAQ (reference sequence). Unmatched junction bases numbered 7, after V lost 4 bases and J lost 4 bases. The DNA for the CDR3 is TGTGCCAGCAGCTCACCGGGACAGGGGCCATATAATTCACCCCTCCACTTT. Protein product: CASSSPGQGPYNSPLHF.

This chain uses TRBV19 with TRBJ1-5; 8 bases map to TRBD1. Per germline, CDR1 LNHDA and CDR2 SQIVND (reference sequence). The CDR3 is made up of 16 amino acids. J gave up 1 base and V 7 bases, and 9 bases lay outside the gene matches. The CDR3 loop reads CASTTGQGQSNQPQHF. DNA of the CDR3: TGTGCCAGTACCACCGGACAGGGACAAAGCAATCAGCCCCAGCATTTT.

This clonotype was seen a few times. This CDR3 reads CASSQVRGDRTNSPLHF. DNA for the CDR3: TGCGCCAGCAGCCAAGTAAGGGGGGACAGGACTAATTCACCCCTCCACTTT. The V gene is TRBV4-1, the J gene TRBJ1-6; 8 bases align to TRBD1. CDR1 and CDR2 from the germline V gene are MGHRA and YSYEKL. The CDR3 runs to 17 residues. After removal of 1 base from V and 6 bases from J, the junction contained 8 bases not matched to a gene.

This clonotype occurred a few times. The chain employs TRBV20-1 and TRBJ2-1, with D tentatively TRBD1 (9 bases). V dropped 6 bases and J dropped 7 bases, with 31 bases sitting between them. Germline V gives CDR1 DFQATT, CDR2 SNEGSKA (reference sequence). This CDR3 has 18 residues. CDR3 coding DNA: TGCAGTGCAACACCGGGACAGGGCACGGGGGGGCCAAGGAATGAGCAGTTCTTC. This gives the protein CSATPGQGTGGPRNEQFF.

The chain is built from TRBV7-2 and TRBJ1-2; unclear D gene. V lost 5 bases to trimming and J lost 5 bases, with 18 bases between them. The CDR3 length is 15 residues. Germline values: CDR1 SGHTA, CDR2 FQGNSA. CDR3 in DNA: TGTGCCAGCAGCCTCGCGGCCGGGGTACTATATGGCTACACCTTC. The encoded protein is CASSLAAGVLYGYTF.

The table lists this clonotype with many counts. A much larger clone sits a single nucleotide away, making a read error possible. The chain recombines TRBV6-2 or TRBV6-3 with TRBJ1-1; no firm D call. The CDR3 runs to 11 residues. CDR1 and CDR2 from the germline V gene are MNHEY and SVGEGT. V was pared by 6 bases and J by 4 bases, with 6 bases between. CDR3 amino acids: CASRRATEAFF. The CDR3 nucleotides read TGTGCCAGCAGGAGGGCCACTGAAGCTTTCTTT.